One sample yielded the 11 T cell receptor beta chains listed below, sequenced in a study of cytomegalovirus exposure and HLA in healthy donors. A multiplex PCR was run with 60 Vbeta primers and 13 Jbeta primers. Profiled with immunoSEQ multiplex PCR; TCRdb holds only in-frame clones, not every one. The repertoire holds 120,000 to 150,000 clones, with about 78% as singletons. Sequencing was performed on PBMCs. The receptors derive from a man between 35 and 55 years old in good health and CMV-seropositive.

The chain is built from TRBV19 and TRBJ2-2; the D gene is possibly TRBD1 (6 bases). This CDR3 comprises 14 residues. Per germline, CDR1 LNHDA and CDR2 SQIVND (reference sequence). The germline V and J ends were trimmed by 5 bases and 0 bases, with 7 bases remaining between them. The CDR3 region has the DNA TGTGCCAGTAGTTGGGGGCCGAACACCGGGGAGCTGTTTTTT. Amino acids: CASSWGPNTGELFF.

The V call is TRBV5-5, the J call TRBJ1-2; TRBD1 might be the D (5 bases). V gave up 0 bases and J gave up 3 bases, with 6 bases separating them. There are 13 residues in the CDR3. Germline V lookup: CDR1 SGHKS, CDR2 YYEKEE (reference sequence). The CDR3 region has the DNA TGTGCCAGCAGCTTGGTAGGGGACTATGGCTACACCTTC. Its protein product is CASSLVGDYGYTF.

This rearrangement joins TRBV18 to TRBJ2-2; 11 nucleotides agree with TRBD2. The trim removed 1 base at V and 0 bases at J, leaving 4 bases unmatched. From germline, CDR1 is KGHSH and CDR2 LQKENI. CDR3 length: 18 amino acids. CDR3 coding DNA: TGTGCCAGCTCACCACGTAATAGCGGGAGGGCGAACACCGGGGAGCTGTTTTTT. Its translation is CASSPRNSGRANTGELFF.

The chain has TRBV15 and TRBJ2-5, with a weak D call TRBD1 (5 bases). The CDR3 is 14 amino acids. Between the trimmed V and J ends, which lost 2 bases and 5 bases, there was a span of 12 bases. Germline CDR1 and CDR2: LNHNV and YYDKDF (reference sequence). CDR3 sequence (DNA): TGTGCCACCAGCAGATCAGACAGAAGGGAGACCCAGTACTTC. It codes for CATSRSDRRETQYF.

V and J are TRBV30 and TRBJ1-5; D possibly corresponds to TRBD1 (5 bases). This CDR3 comprises 15 residues. V dropped 2 bases and J dropped 7 bases, with 18 bases sitting between them. Germline V lookup: CDR1 GTSNPN, CDR2 SVGIG (reference sequence). The CDR3 region has the DNA TGTGCCTGGAGTAGCCAGGGCCTCCTGCTGCAGCCCCAGCATTTT. Its translation: CAWSSQGLLLQPQHF.

J is TRBJ2-2 and V is TRBV5-4; perhaps TRBD1 as D (6 bases). CDR3 length: 18 residues. CDR1 SGHNT and CDR2 YYREEE come from the germline V gene (reference sequence). V gave up 4 bases and J gave up 2 bases, with 21 bases separating them. The chain's CDR3 is CASSIAPSGVINTGELFF. As DNA, the CDR3 is TGTGCCAGCAGCATTGCCCCCTCAGGGGTCATTAACACCGGGGAGCTGTTTTTT. The whole variable domain, filled in from reference TRBV5-4 and TRBJ2-2, reads ETGVTQSPTHLIKTRGQQVTLRCSSQSGHNTVSWYQQALGQGPQFIFQYYREEENGRGNFPPRFSGLQFPNYSSELNVNALELDDSALYLCASSIAPSGVINTGELFFGEGSRLTVL.

V is TRBV19 and J is TRBJ2-7; no definite D call. The V end lost 4 bases, the J end lost 3 bases, and 7 bases lay between the germline ends. Germline lookup yields CDR1 LNHDA and CDR2 SQIVND (reference sequence). The CDR3 spans 12 residues. The CDR3 here is CASSKSNYEQYF. The CDR3 DNA is TGTGCCAGTAGTAAGTCTAACTACGAGCAGTACTTC.

This clone showed up just a few times. This chain links TRBV30 with TRBJ2-1; D possibly corresponds to TRBD1 (6 bases). The V and J ends lost 4 bases and 7 bases respectively, with 20 bases between them. The CDR3 covers 15 residues. The germline V gene encodes CDR1 GTSNPN and CDR2 SVGIG (reference sequence). The CDR3 here is CAWTSVLGGMNEQFF. The DNA for the CDR3 is TGTGCCTGGACCTCCGTACTAGGGGGTATGAATGAGCAGTTCTTC.

V gene TRBV9 combines with J gene TRBJ2-1; D is undetermined. Looked up from germline, CDR1 is SGDLS and CDR2 is YYNGEE. V dropped 3 bases and J dropped 10 bases, with 8 bases sitting between them. This CDR3 region has 11 residues. The CDR3 DNA follows: TGTGCCAGCAGCGAGCCCCCGGAGCAGTTCTTC. Translation gives CASSEPPEQFF.

The J gene is TRBJ2-5, the V gene TRBV6-4; possible D gene TRBD1, 5 bases. This CDR3 has 13 residues. The V end lost 3 bases, the J end lost 9 bases, and 14 bases lay between the germline ends. The V gene's germline CDR1 is MRHNA and CDR2 SNTAGT. CDR3 sequence (DNA): TGTGCCAGCAGTGAAACGGCCCAAGGGGCCCAGTACTTC. Its translation: CASSETAQGAQYF.

By its share, this clone is medium-sized (0.01 to 0.1%). V is TRBV5-4 and J is TRBJ1-1, with unresolved D. This CDR3 contains 13 residues. V lost 0 bases to trimming and J lost 0 bases, with 3 bases between them. Germline CDR1 SGHNT, CDR2 YYREEE (reference sequence). The CDR3 bases are TGTGCCAGCAGCTTGGTAGTGAACACTGAAGCTTTCTTT. Translating it yields CASSLVVNTEAFF.